Shown below are 13 T cell receptor beta chains from a single sample sequenced in a study of blood T cell repertoires in COVID-19. Clones were sequenced by immunoSEQ multiplex PCR, and TCRdb holds only the in-frame ones, with some missing. Of 110,000 or so clones listed, less than 80% are singletons. Sample: peripheral blood. These receptors were taken from a middle-aged man with acute or convalescent COVID-19.

The genes are TRBV18 and TRBJ2-2; D is perhaps TRBD1 (6 bases). Germline V gene data show CDR1 as KGHSH and CDR2 as LQKENI. CDR3 length equals 15 residues. Deletions cut 3 bases from V and 0 bases from J, with 8 bases between. CDR3 nucleotide sequence: TGTGCCAGCTCACCCAGGGGCCCGAACACCGGGGAGCTGTTTTTT. Translating gives CASSPRGPNTGELFF.

Only one count was recorded for this clone. The chain recombines TRBV19 with TRBJ1-5, with D maybe TRBD1 (5 bases). The CDR3 has 16 amino acids. From germline, CDR1 is LNHDA and CDR2 SQIVND (reference sequence). V lost 2 bases, J lost 5 bases, and 16 bases lay in between. This CDR3 is CASSIIWGDRDQPQHF. CDR3 coding DNA: TGTGCCAGTAGTATAATTTGGGGGGACCGGGATCAGCCCCAGCATTTT.

V gene TRBV6-1 combines with J gene TRBJ2-1, with D possibly being TRBD2 (5 bases). Trimming shortened V by 2 bases and J by 9 bases, and 14 bases separated the two germline ends. The CDR3 spans 14 residues. Germline V gene sequence: CDR1 MNHNS, CDR2 SASEGT. CDR3 in DNA: TGTGCCAGCAGTGAACCCGGGAACGGCGGTGAGCAGTTCTTC. It encodes CASSEPGNGGEQFF.

The chain employs TRBV19 and TRBJ1-3; D uncertain. The CDR3 length is 13 residues. Trimming left V 1 base short and J 4 bases short, with 5 bases between. Germline V CDR1 and CDR2: LNHDA, SQIVND (reference sequence). The CDR3 loop is CASSIASGNTIYF. The CDR3 nucleotides are TGTGCCAGTAGTATAGCATCAGGAAACACCATATATTTT.

This clone has more than one count but fewer than ten. This same CDR3 is encoded by further DNA sequences in the sample. The chain links TRBV7-9 to TRBJ2-5, with D possibly matching TRBD2 (6 bases). Trimming stripped 6 bases from V and 5 bases from J, with 13 bases between. The CDR3 is 13 amino acids. CDR1 is SEHNR and CDR2 is FQNEAQ in the germline V gene (reference sequence). The CDR3 DNA reads as TGTGCCAGCAGTCGCGGGGTCGGTGAGACCCAGTACTTC. This gives the protein CASSRGVGETQYF.

The rearrangement links TRBV5-1 to TRBJ2-3; the match to TRBD2 covers 10 bases. From germline, CDR1 is SGHRS and CDR2 YFSETQ. V lost 5 bases, J lost 4 bases, and 7 bases stayed unmatched. The CDR3 length is 15 residues. CDR3: CASSSGTSVPDTQYF. CDR3 sequence (DNA): TGCGCCAGCAGTTCCGGGACTAGCGTACCAGATACGCAGTATTTT.

The rearrangement joins TRBV7-9 to TRBJ1-2, with 8 bases fitting TRBD1. Trimming removed 2 bases from V and 5 bases from J; junction bases left unmatched: 4. Germline CDR1 and CDR2: SEHNR and FQNEAQ (reference sequence). The CDR3 loop spans 14 amino acids. Here the CDR3 reads CASSLNTGGYGYTF. The CDR3 DNA is TGTGCCAGCAGCTTAAACACAGGGGGATATGGCTACACCTTC.

This clone was seen just once. The DNA of the CDR3 is TGTGCCAGCAGCTTAGGACAGGATTATCAGCCCCAGCATTTT. It yields the protein CASSLGQDYQPQHF. This chain links TRBV11-3 with TRBJ1-5; a possible D gene is TRBD1 (6 bases). CDR3 length equals 14 residues. In germline, CDR1 is SGHNT, CDR2 YENEEA. Trimming removed 1 base from V and 5 bases from J, with 9 bases in between.

This clone was counted a single time. This chain links TRBV3-1 (or the pseudogene TRBV3-2) with TRBJ2-7; TRBD2 agrees at 7 bases. Germline trimming cut 4 bases from V and 2 bases from J; bases unmatched to any gene: 5. Germline CDR1 and CDR2: LGHDT and YNNKEL (reference sequence). The CDR3 has 14 residues. The CDR3, as DNA: TGTGCCAGCAGCCCCGGGACTATAACCTACGAGCAGTACTTC. Translation: CASSPGTITYEQYF.

The genes are TRBV5-1 and TRBJ2-7; 9 nucleotides align to TRBD2. Germline assignment: CDR1 SGHRS and CDR2 YFSETQ. The CDR3 spans 15 residues. Trimming at V came to 4 bases and at J to 4 bases, leaving 9 bases not matched to a gene. CDR3 residues: CASSPVGGGGYEQYF. CDR3 bases: TGCGCCAGCAGCCCCGTTGGCGGGGGGGGGTACGAGCAGTACTTC.

This chain connects TRBV14 to TRBJ2-3; 11 bases match TRBD2. The J segment lost 0 bases and the V segment lost 4 bases, leaving 3 bases of the junction unmatched. This CDR3 contains 16 residues. Germline lookup yields CDR1 SGHDN and CDR2 FVKESK. For the CDR3, the DNA is TGTGCCAGCAGCCCTAGCGGGGGGATAAGCACAGATACGCAGTATTTT. This sequence encodes CASSPSGGISTDTQYF.

CDR3: CASSWDRGDNQPQHF. For the CDR3, the DNA is TGTGCCAGCAGCTGGGACAGGGGGGACAATCAGCCCCAGCATTTT. The chain couples TRBV7-2 to TRBJ1-5, with 11 bases lining up with TRBD1. The trim removed 4 bases at V and 3 bases at J, leaving 2 bases unmatched. Germline CDR1 and CDR2: SGHTA and FQGNSA. This CDR3 region has 15 residues. Combining the CDR3 with reference TRBV7-2 and TRBJ1-5 gives the whole variable domain GAGVSQSPSNKVTEKGKDVELRCDPISGHTALYWYRQSLGQGLEFLIYFQGNSAPDKSGLPSDRFSAERTGGSVSTLTIQRTQQEDSAVYLCASSWDRGDNQPQHFGDGTRLSIL.

The genes are TRBV2 and TRBJ1-5, with D perhaps TRBD1 (6 bases). CDR1 and CDR2 from the germline V gene are SNHLY and FYNNEI. There are 15 residues in the CDR3. V lost 1 base, J lost 7 bases, and 14 bases lay in between. Here the CDR3 reads CASSEVQGPGQPQHF. CDR3 bases: TGTGCCAGCAGTGAAGTGCAGGGGCCGGGGCAGCCCCAGCATTTT.